The following is a T cell receptor beta chain sequence with its context. What this receptor recognizes is not known. Base quality data are lacking; no much larger clone is found one base away. CDR3 length: 13 amino acids, cysteine to phenylalanine. The CDR3 DNA has 39 bases and is translated from base 1. Trimming takes 4 bases from V and 7 bases from J, and the germline ends sit 13 bases apart. This entry is derived from a study of blood T cells in healthy people across ages (dated by TCRdb to between 2015 and 2017). About the investigation overall: In model experiments, template switching captured about one uniquely barcoded TCR beta cDNA molecule for every two T cells. To track age-related changes in TCR beta repertoire diversity, the study relied on deep sequencing normalized with unique cDNA molecular identifiers. To avoid experimental bias, donors of different ages were distributed randomly across sequencing lanes. Four age groups were formed from the donors: young (average 16 years), middle-aged (just under 40), aged (roughly 58) and long-lived (about 75). The study analyzed two additional independent replicas of 1 million unique cDNA reads from the same blood draw for two donors, one aged 18 to 30 and one aged 80 or older.

What the work shows at the level of the full study, not this receptor alone: Observed TCR beta diversity per million T cells fell roughly linearly with age, and a significant reduction was already apparent by age about 38. Compared with the aged group, the long-lived group had more naive CD4+ T cells, fewer expanded clones and increased TCR diversity, suggesting age selection. A strong correlation was found between observed TCR beta diversity and the percentage of naive T cells measured by flow cytometry. Total diversity estimates from one million sequenced T cells were considered lower bounds and underestimates. Because profiling used bulk unsorted PBMCs, naive and antigen-experienced compartments could not be compared conclusively. Because donor CMV infection status was unknown, age-related changes in expanded clonotypes were potentially confounded.

Systemically healthy Caucasian individuals from Russia, 39 in total and aged roughly 6 to 100 years, were included as donors. Around 10 milliliters of peripheral blood were collected from each donor into EDTA-treated Vacutainer tubes. Ficoll-Paque density-gradient centrifugation was used to isolate PBMCs, with at least 6 million per sample. Trizol reagent was used to extract total RNA from PBMCs, with at least 5.5 micrograms per sample. Naive CD45RAhigh/CD27high T cell percentages were measured by flow cytometry on a PBMC aliquot from every donor. The library was produced with 5' RACE. Sequencing was performed on an Illumina HiSeq 2500. A second about 7 to 11 cycle PCR used a sample-barcoded 5' primer and a J-beta primer mix. A template-switch 5' adaptor carrying 12 random nucleotides introduced a unique molecular identifier onto each TCR beta cDNA molecule. Each sample yielded at least 2.5 million CDR3-containing paired-end reads. First-strand cDNA was synthesized from all RNA with the Mint cDNA synthesis kit, primed by a TRBC-specific oligonucleotide. Following uracil-DNA glycosylase treatment, all cDNA underwent a first 18-cycle PCR with the universal primers M1SS and BC2_uni_R. The study's own analysis went as follows. Each sample was normalized by randomly selecting 1 million high-quality reads, each carrying a distinct molecular identifier. Instead of being binned into consensus sequences, reads with shared molecular identifiers were discarded. CDR3 identification, clonotype clustering and error correction used MiTCR with a Q25 quality threshold and the strictest error-elimination algorithm. A nonparametric unseen species model using Euler transformation provided a lower-bound estimate of total TCR beta diversity. The public reads were run again by TCRdb, first through fastp at Q25 and then through MiXCR, and only productive beta chains were kept. Rows are combined by CDR3 protein, so each entry shows the most common genes and DNA. It is TCRdb's table, rather than the study itself, that gives the V and J calls and clone size. The sample table shows around 1,700,000 distinct CDR3 sequences, and approximately 28% are seen once. 7.7% of the sample belongs to the ten largest clones.

The V gene is TRBV12-3 or TRBV12-4 and the J gene is TRBJ1-1; TRBD1 might be the D gene, on 5 matching bases. What was sequenced was blood. The source of this sequence is a woman aged 25 to 39 in good health. The CDR3 loop reads CASSYGREGEAFF. The nucleotide sequence reads as follows: TGTGCCAGCAGTTACGGCAGGGAGGGTGAAGCTTTCTTT.